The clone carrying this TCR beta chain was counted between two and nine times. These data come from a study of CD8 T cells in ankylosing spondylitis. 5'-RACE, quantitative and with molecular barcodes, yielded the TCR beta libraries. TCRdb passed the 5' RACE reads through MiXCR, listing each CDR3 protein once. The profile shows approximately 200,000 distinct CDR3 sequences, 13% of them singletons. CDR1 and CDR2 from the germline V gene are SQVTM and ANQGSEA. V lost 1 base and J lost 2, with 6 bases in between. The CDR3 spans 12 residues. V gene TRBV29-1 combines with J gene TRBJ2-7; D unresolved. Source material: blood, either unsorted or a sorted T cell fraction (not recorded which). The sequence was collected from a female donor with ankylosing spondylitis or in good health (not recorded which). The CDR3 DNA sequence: TGCAGCGTTGAAGCGGCTACCTACGAGCAGTACTTC. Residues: CSVEAATYEQYF.